What follows are 8 T cell receptor beta chains derived from one specimen sequenced in a study of blood T cell repertoires in COVID-19. Data came from immunoSEQ multiplex PCR; TCRdb stores just in-frame clones and leaves some out. The sample consists of 52,000 or so clones, about 78% of them appearing once. The sample was peripheral blood. All receptors derive from a middle-aged man with active or convalescent COVID-19.

This clone is medium-sized within its sample. This chain joins TRBV28 and TRBJ1-1; tentatively, D is TRBD1 (5 bases). This CDR3 spans 14 amino acids. V shed 3 bases and J shed 2 bases, with 10 bases lying between them. The germline V gene encodes CDR1 MDHEN and CDR2 SYDVKM. The CDR3 loop is CASSFTGTNTEAFF. The CDR3 region has the DNA TGTGCCAGCAGTTTTACAGGAACTAACACTGAAGCTTTCTTT.

The V and J genes are TRBV7-9 and TRBJ1-2, with 9 bases matching TRBD1. The CDR3 runs 16 residues. The trim removed 5 bases at V and 7 bases at J, leaving 14 bases unmatched. The germline CDR1 and CDR2 sequences are SEHNR and FQNEAQ (reference sequence). CDR3: CASSDSGDRVPLGYTF. The CDR3 DNA follows: TGTGCCAGCAGCGACTCGGGGGACAGGGTACCCCTTGGCTACACCTTC.

The V and J genes are TRBV7-9 and TRBJ2-3; D uncertain. Looked up from germline, CDR1 is SEHNR and CDR2 is FQNEAQ (reference sequence). V lost 5 bases to trimming and J lost 6 bases, with 15 bases between them. This CDR3 spans 14 amino acids. CDR3 in amino acids: CASSDGGSIDTQYF. CDR3 nucleotide sequence: TGTGCCAGCAGCGATGGTGGTAGCATCGATACGCAGTATTTT. The full variable domain, completed using reference TRBV7-9 and TRBJ2-3, is DTGVSQNPRHKITKRGQNVTFRCDPISEHNRLYWYRQTLGQGPEFLTYFQNEAQLEKSRLLSDRFSAERPKGSFSTLEIQRTEQGDSAMYLCASSDGGSIDTQYFGPGTRLTVL.

A few counts support this clone. The chain carries TRBV5-6 and TRBJ2-5; D possibly corresponds to TRBD1 (5 bases). The V end lost 1 base, the J end lost 1 base, and 5 bases lay between the germline ends. Germline V gives CDR1 SGHDT, CDR2 YYEEEE. The CDR3 spans 13 residues. CDR3 bases: TGTGCCAGCAGCTTGAGGGGCCAAGAGACCCAGTACTTC. Its translation is CASSLRGQETQYF.

The V call is TRBV10-3, the J call TRBJ2-5; 10 nucleotides match TRBD2. Trimming cost V 7 bases and J 4 bases; bases outside gene matches: 3. The CDR3 length is 13 residues. CDR1 is ENHRY and CDR2 is SYGVKD in the germline V gene. CDR3 sequence: CAINSGGSETQYF. DNA for the CDR3: TGTGCCATCAATAGCGGGGGGTCAGAGACCCAGTACTTC.

This clone was recorded a few times. The gene calls are TRBV3-1 (or the pseudogene TRBV3-2) and TRBJ2-7; weak D call: TRBD2 (6 bases). Germline V lookup: CDR1 LGHDT, CDR2 YNNKEL (reference sequence). The CDR3 sequence is 13 residues long. V was shortened by 3 bases and J by 7 bases, with 13 bases between the two germline ends. DNA of the CDR3: TGTGCCAGCAGCCAGCCCGGGACTCGAGAGCAGTACTTC. Translation gives CASSQPGTREQYF.

This chain joins TRBV5-1 and TRBJ1-4; 7 bases match TRBD1. Trimming took 0 bases from V and 6 from J; bases not matched to a gene: 8. The CDR3 is 16 amino acids. CDR1 is SGHRS, CDR2 YFSETQ, per germline. CDR3 sequence (DNA): TGCGCCAGCAGCTTGGCCTACGGTCAGGGGGATGAAAAACTGTTTTTT. It codes for CASSLAYGQGDEKLFF. Supplemented by reference TRBV5-1 and TRBJ1-4, the full variable domain reads KAGVTQTPRYLIKTRGQQVTLSCSPISGHRSVSWYQQTPGQGLQFLFEYFSETQRNKGNFPGRFSGRQFSNSRSEMNVSTLELGDSALYLCASSLAYGQGDEKLFFGSGTQLSVL.

This chain connects TRBV4-1 to TRBJ1-5, with 10 bases aligning to TRBD1. This CDR3 region has 14 residues. With V trimmed by 4 bases and J by 6 bases, 3 bases remained unmatched. Per germline, CDR1 MGHRA and CDR2 YSYEKL. CDR3: CASSPGTGVQPQHF. The CDR3 coding sequence is TGCGCCAGCAGCCCCGGGACAGGGGTTCAGCCCCAGCATTTT.